This entry describes one TCR beta chain. The specificity of this receptor is unknown. The input lacks base qualities; no much larger clone sits a single base away. This sample is drawn from a study of blood T cell repertoires in COVID-19 (TCRdb year 2020). A note on the overall study: Samples from collaborators originated in the United States, Italy and Spain and spanned both the acute and convalescent phases of COVID-19. The prospective study material was composed of cDNA or gDNA derived from T cells, B-cell-depleted T cells, or PBMCs. The dataset comprised deeply sampled blood TCRbeta repertoires from subjects exposed to, actively infected with, or recovered from COVID-19. The repertoires were released in a freely available public database meant as a resource for research on the immune response to SARS-CoV-2. Samples were obtained from the ongoing ImmuneRACE study (first 160 participants) and from over 1,000 subjects provided by 6 global collaborators. Nearly every sample came with metadata listing a de-identified subject ID, COVID-19 status, age in years and sex. Where available, HLA class I and class II types were taken from metadata supplied by the sample provider and were not determined by assay-based typing. What the authors observed across the whole study: The quantity of clinical and demographic metadata differed by source and by participant and was supplied without curation.

From the cysteine through the phenylalanine, the CDR3 covers 15 amino acids. Solely the CDR3 DNA is kept, with 45 bases framed from the first base. The germline V gene encodes CDR1 KGHSH and CDR2 LQKENI. V is shortened by 3 bases, J by 4 bases, and the region joining them spans 10 bases. TCRbeta CDR3 regions were amplified from genomic DNA by means of the immunoSEQ Assay, a bias-controlled multiplex PCR. On the authors' methods: Within the assay, amplification of reference gene primers was used to estimate how many nucleated cells each sample contained. To quantify the absolute abundance of each unique TCRbeta CDR3 rearrangement, sequence reads were collapsed and filtered. For each sample, productive Simpson clonality was calculated as the square root of Simpson's diversity index across productive rearrangements. TCRdb provides this immuneACCESS table in a form limited to in-frame rearrangements. Some clones are lacking; in checked studies, under half of them reflect an unresolved V gene, and why the rest are absent is not known. The V and J calls and the clone size are those of that table, but D and trimming were determined from the DNA. The sample profile shows around 320,000 clones; about 90% of them were found once. The biggest ten clones account for about 2.3% of the sample.

Whole blood was collected in K2EDTA tubes by collaborating institutions according to the institutions' own protocols. For TCRbeta analysis, collaborators shipped samples as frozen whole blood, isolated PBMCs, or DNA extracted from either of those sample types. Sequenced material: peripheral blood. The sequence joins TRBV18 to TRBJ1-6, with no confidently assigned D gene. The TCR sequence derives from a man between 18 and 29 years old with active or convalescent COVID-19. The DNA is TGTGCCAGCTCACCGATGACAAGTTATAATTCACCCCTCCACTTT. Translated, it gives CASSPMTSYNSPLHF.